These 5 T cell receptor beta chains originate from one sample sequenced in a study of blood T cell repertoires in COVID-19. Some clones are missing from TCRdb's copy, which holds only in-frame ones; the method was immunoSEQ multiplex PCR. The sample holds about 26,000 clones, roughly 85% seen once. The source material was peripheral blood. The receptors shown here come from a human donor in a cohort sampled during active COVID-19.

The chain combines TRBV5-6 with TRBJ2-5; D gene unclear. The CDR3 covers 14 residues. Germline assignment: CDR1 SGHDT and CDR2 YYEEEE. Trimming cost V 0 bases and J 7 bases, with 13 bases left between them. Here the CDR3 DNA reads TGTGCCAGCAGCTTGGCCCAGAACATGCTGACCCAGTACTTC. Its protein is CASSLAQNMLTQYF.

CDR3 nucleotide sequence: TGTGCCAGCAGGGACAGGCTCTACGAGCAGTACTTC. This gives the protein CASRDRLYEQYF. The rearrangement joins TRBV6-5 to TRBJ2-7; 7 bases are a match to TRBD1. This CDR3 spans 12 amino acids. The V gene end was trimmed by 6 bases and the J gene end by 3 bases; junction bases not matched to a gene: 2. Germline lookup yields CDR1 MNHEY and CDR2 SVGAGI.

The chain couples TRBV19 to TRBJ2-3, with 9 bases lining up with TRBD1. The CDR3 runs to 15 residues. Germline V CDR1 and CDR2: LNHDA, SQIVND (reference sequence). The ends lost 4 bases at V and 6 bases at J; junction bases unmatched: 8. The CDR3: CASSNHRGRGDTQYF. The CDR3 DNA follows: TGTGCCAGTAGTAACCACAGGGGGCGCGGTGATACGCAGTATTTT.

This sequence joins TRBV5-1 and TRBJ1-1; a possible D gene is TRBD1 (5 bases). The germline V gene encodes CDR1 SGHRS and CDR2 YFSETQ. The CDR3 sequence is 15 residues long. V was trimmed by 4 bases and J by 0 bases, leaving 13 bases between them. The CDR3 is CASSPLTEVNTEAFF. DNA for the CDR3: TGCGCCAGCAGCCCTTTGACAGAAGTGAACACTGAAGCTTTCTTT.

The DNA of the CDR3 is TGTGCCAGCAGTTATGGGTCCGGGACTAGCGGGAGAGGAGAGACCCAGTACTTC. It yields the protein CASSYGSGTSGRGETQYF. The V gene is TRBV6-2 or TRBV6-3, the J gene TRBJ2-5, with 14 nucleotides matching TRBD2. In germline, CDR1 is MNHEY, CDR2 SVGEGT. V was pared by 3 bases and J by 4 bases, with 10 bases of the junction left unmatched. The CDR3 sequence is 18 residues long.